Only one count was recorded for the clone carrying this T cell receptor (beta chain). This record belongs to a study of blood T cell repertoires in COVID-19. V trimming: 0 bases; J trimming: 10 bases; junction bases outside the gene matches: 6. This CDR3 contains 13 residues. The germline CDR1 and CDR2 sequences are SGHRS and YFSETQ. The repertoire was sequenced with immunoSEQ multiplex PCR; TCRdb's copy has only in-frame clones and lacks some. The data contain roughly 280,000 clones, 85% to 90% of them singletons. The chain carries TRBV5-1 and TRBJ1-1; 7 bases map to TRBD1. This receptor was taken from a woman in her late teens or twenties who had recovered from COVID-19. Sequencing was done on a sample of PBMCs or T cells enriched from blood (not recorded which). CDR3 amino acids: CASSLEGAQRAFF. In DNA, the CDR3 is TGCGCCAGCAGCTTGGAGGGGGCGCAAAGAGCTTTCTTT.